These 28 T cell receptor beta chains share one sample of origin, sequenced in a study of CD8 T cell repertoires and HIV-1 epitope variants. Sequencing was performed with immunoSEQ multiplex PCR; in TCRdb, only in-frame clones are kept and a portion is missing. The table shows about 5,400 clones, with 60% to 75% occurring only once. Their antigen targets remain unknown. Source material: cultured CD8+ T cells derived from PBMCs. These receptors came from a male donor with HIV.

The chain links TRBV7-1 to TRBJ2-1; D is unclear. TRBV7-1 is flagged as an ORF with uncertain function. The CDR3 spans 13 residues. Trimming shortened V by 4 bases and J by 9 bases, and 13 bases separated the two germline ends. Written as DNA, the CDR3 is TGTGCCAGCAGCTTAGACGGTGCCAGTGAGCAGTTCTTC. This codes for CASSLDGASEQFF.

This chain links TRBV6-1 with TRBJ2-1, with TRBD1 as a possible D gene (6 bases). With 2 bases removed from V and 8 bases from J, the gap between germline ends came to 13 bases. The CDR3 is 14 amino acids. CDR1 and CDR2 from the germline V gene are MNHNS and SASEGT. The CDR3 region is CASSETGSHHEQFF. CDR3 nucleotide sequence: TGTGCCAGCAGTGAAACAGGGTCCCACCATGAGCAGTTCTTC.

V and J are TRBV13 and TRBJ1-1; the match to TRBD1 covers 11 bases. The CDR3 totals 17 residues. In germline, CDR1 is PRHDT, CDR2 FYEKMQ (reference sequence). J lost 0 bases, V lost 3 bases, and 6 bases had no gene match. CDR3 coding DNA: TGTGCCAGCAGCTTTTGGACAGGGGGCGAGGTGAACACTGAAGCTTTCTTT. Translating gives CASSFWTGGEVNTEAFF.

The V gene is TRBV12-5, the J gene TRBJ1-2; a weak D match, TRBD1 (5 bases). V lost 1 base to trimming and J lost 7 bases, with 13 bases between them. Germline CDR1 LGHNT, CDR2 FRNRAP. The CDR3 sequence is 14 residues long. DNA for the CDR3: TGTGCTAGTGGTTTGGCGACAGTAAATGGTGGCTACACCTTC. Its translation: CASGLATVNGGYTF. Using reference TRBV12-5 and TRBJ1-2 for the parts outside the CDR3, the full variable domain is DARVTQTPRHKVTEMGQEVTMRCQPILGHNTVFWYRQTMMQGLELLAYFRNRAPLDDSGMPKDRFSAEMPDATLATLKIQPSEPRDSAVYFCASGLATVNGGYTFGSGTRLTVV.

This chain connects TRBV7-9 to TRBJ2-1, with 10 bases matching TRBD2. Germline V gene sequence: CDR1 SEHNR, CDR2 FQNEAQ (reference sequence). Trimming took 5 bases from V and 1 from J; bases not matched to a gene: 2. This CDR3 contains 15 residues. The CDR3 is CASSGTSESYNEQFF. CDR3 DNA sequence: TGTGCCAGCAGCGGGACTAGCGAGTCCTACAATGAGCAGTTCTTC. The variable domain in full, completed from reference TRBV7-9 and TRBJ2-1, reads DTGVSQNPRHKITKRGQNVTFRCDPISEHNRLYWYRQTLGQGPEFLTYFQNEAQLEKSRLLSDRFSAERPKGSFSTLEIQRTEQGDSAMYLCASSGTSESYNEQFFGPGTRLTVL.

The chain is built from TRBV7-2 and TRBJ1-5, with D tentatively TRBD1 (5 bases). Germline V gives CDR1 SGHTA, CDR2 FQGNSA. V lost 5 bases and J 3 bases, leaving 14 bases between the germline ends. This CDR3 region has 15 residues. CDR3 bases: TGTGCCAGCAGCCGCGATCAGGGATCCAATCAGCCCCAGCATTTT. This gives the protein CASSRDQGSNQPQHF.

This rearrangement joins TRBV9 to TRBJ1-5; 8 nucleotides align to TRBD1. CDR1 and CDR2 (germline): SGDLS, YYNGEE. The CDR3 sequence is 16 residues long. J gave up 4 bases and V 4 bases, and 10 bases lay outside the gene matches. CDR3 DNA: TGTGCCAGCAGCCCCCCCCGGACAGGGAGGAATCAGCCCCAGCATTTT. Its translation is CASSPPRTGRNQPQHF.

V gene TRBV5-1 combines with J gene TRBJ2-2, with a possible D match to TRBD2 (7 bases). CDR3 size: 16 residues. V dropped 0 bases and J dropped 9 bases, with 18 bases sitting between them. From germline, CDR1 is SGHRS and CDR2 YFSETQ. The CDR3 sequence is CASSLAGGGVRRELFF. In DNA form, the CDR3 reads TGCGCCAGCAGCTTGGCGGGCGGGGGCGTGAGGAGGGAGCTGTTTTTT.

This chain uses TRBV7-5 with TRBJ2-5; TRBD2 is taken as the D call from the table, unchecked against the DNA. With the DNA end fitting TRBJ2-7 better, the J assignment may be wrong. TRBV7-5 is a known pseudogene. The CDR3 length is 17 residues. This chain's CDR3 is CVRSLCTSGGYSYEQYF. The CDR3 bases are TGTGTCAGAAGCTTATGTACTAGCGGGGGGTACTCCTACGAGCAGTACTTC.

The rearrangement links TRBV7-9 to TRBJ1-1, with D possibly being TRBD1 (6 bases). V was clipped by 1 base and J by 3 bases, with 12 bases between them. Germline lookup yields CDR1 SEHNR and CDR2 FQNEAQ (reference sequence). The CDR3 runs 15 residues. The CDR3 spells CASSLDATGYTEAFF. Here the CDR3 DNA reads TGTGCCAGCAGCTTAGACGCAACAGGGTACACTGAAGCTTTCTTT.

The gene calls are TRBV7-6 and TRBJ2-7; 11 bases are a match to TRBD2. Germline V lookup: CDR1 SGHVS, CDR2 FNYEAQ. J lost 4 bases, V lost 5 bases, and 7 bases had no gene match. The CDR3 spans 15 residues. CDR3: CASSNLLAGAYEQYF. CDR3 in DNA: TGTGCCAGCAGCAACCTACTAGCGGGAGCTTACGAGCAGTACTTC.

This clone was observed a handful of times. The chain couples TRBV15 to TRBJ1-5; D call uncertain. V was clipped by 5 bases and J by 5 bases, with 13 bases between them. This CDR3 spans 14 amino acids. CDR1 is LNHNV and CDR2 is YYDKDF in the germline V gene (reference sequence). The CDR3 region is CATSPNGYDQPQHF. The CDR3 bases are TGTGCCACCAGCCCTAACGGCTACGATCAGCCCCAGCATTTT.

The gene calls are TRBV19 and TRBJ1-6; D is unresolved. The germline V gene has CDR1 LNHDA and CDR2 SQIVND (reference sequence). V was clipped by 3 bases and J by 10 bases, with 22 bases between them. The length of the CDR3 is 17 residues. CDR3 bases: TGTGCCAGTAGTATCACCGAAGTCCGGGAATCGCGGTCACCCCTCCACTTT. Amino acid sequence: CASSITEVRESRSPLHF. Looking up the rest from reference TRBV19 and TRBJ1-6 gives the full variable domain: DGGITQSPKYLFRKEGQNVTLSCEQNLNHDAMYWYRQDPGQGLRLIYYSQIVNDFQKGDIAEGYSVSREKKESFPLTVTSAQKNPTAFYLCASSITEVRESRSPLHFGNGTRLTVT.

The chain recombines TRBV5-6 with TRBJ2-2; 9 positions match TRBD2. Germline lookup yields CDR1 SGHDT and CDR2 YYEEEE. The CDR3 has 16 residues. J lost 7 bases, V lost 0 bases, and 7 bases had no gene match. The CDR3 reads CASSLVAGEDNGELFF. The CDR3 bases are TGTGCCAGCAGCTTGGTAGCGGGAGAAGATAACGGGGAGCTGTTTTTT.

J is TRBJ2-5 and V is TRBV27, with TRBD1 matching over 11 bases. The DNA end is a closer match to TRBJ2-7, so the J assignment may be wrong. CDR3 size: 14 residues. Germline V lookup: CDR1 MNHEY, CDR2 SMNVEV (reference sequence). The CDR3 spells CASSFGQGAIEQYF. The CDR3 DNA is TGTGCCAGCAGTTTCGGACAGGGGGCTATCGAGCAGTACTTC.

In the case of this clone: Other DNA sequences within the sample encode an identical CDR3. The chain has TRBV28 and TRBJ1-2, with no clear D. The CDR3 runs to 11 residues. Germline V CDR1 and CDR2: MDHEN, SYDVKM. V was clipped by 2 bases and J by 8 bases, with 6 bases between them. This CDR3 is CASSLPGGYTF. The CDR3 DNA reads as TGTGCCAGCAGTTTACCCGGGGGCTACACCTTC.

This clone was observed a few times. The chain has TRBV10-2 and TRBJ2-7, with a possible D match to TRBD2 (5 bases). V was clipped by 3 bases and J by 2 bases, with 8 bases between them. CDR1 is WSHSY, CDR2 SAAADI, per germline. CDR3 length equals 13 residues. Here the CDR3 reads CASSETEAYEQYF. The CDR3 DNA is TGCGCCAGCAGTGAAACGGAGGCCTACGAGCAGTACTTC.

The chain joins TRBV28 to TRBJ2-3; TRBD2 aligns across 10 bases. The ends lost 6 bases at V and 4 bases at J; junction bases unmatched: 7. The CDR3 is 15 amino acids. Germline CDR1 and CDR2: MDHEN and SYDVKM. The DNA for the CDR3 is TGTGCCAGCAGGCTAGCGGGGGAACTCGCAGATACGCAGTATTTT. Amino acid sequence: CASRLAGELADTQYF.

The chain employs TRBV7-9 and TRBJ2-1; no clear D gene. The CDR3 length is 13 residues. CDR1 SEHNR and CDR2 FQNEAQ come from the germline V gene (reference sequence). The ends were cut back, 5 bases at V and 3 bases at J, with 8 bases in the middle. The CDR3 nucleotides read TGTGCCAGCAGCATCGGCGTCTACAATGAGCAGTTCTTC. As protein: CASSIGVYNEQFF.

This clone was seen a single time. V and J are TRBV5-4 and TRBJ2-2; D might be TRBD2 (5 bases). There are 16 residues in the CDR3. The V end lost 0 bases, the J end lost 2 bases, and 11 bases lay between the germline ends. Germline CDR1 reads SGHNT; CDR2 reads YYREEE (reference sequence). The CDR3 region is CASSLVWTLNTGELFF. The CDR3 nucleotides read TGTGCCAGCAGCTTGGTCTGGACTCTAAACACCGGGGAGCTGTTTTTT.

This clone was found once. The gene calls are TRBV28 and TRBJ2-7; D not certain. The germline V gene has CDR1 MDHEN and CDR2 SYDVKM. The germline V and J ends were trimmed by 6 bases and 5 bases, with 17 bases remaining between them. This CDR3 comprises 14 residues. The CDR3 loop is CASSLLSLVNEQYF. DNA for the CDR3: TGTGCCAGCAGCCTGTTGTCATTGGTCAACGAGCAGTACTTC.

The rearrangement joins TRBV7-2 to TRBJ1-2; the match to TRBD1 covers 7 bases. The germline CDR1 and CDR2 sequences are SGHTA and FQGNSA. The CDR3 runs 15 residues. V dropped 5 bases and J dropped 1; count of bases not matched to a gene: 7. The CDR3 loop reads CASSVQGSHNYGYTF. CDR3 in DNA: TGTGCCAGCAGCGTACAGGGGTCCCATAACTATGGCTACACCTTC. The full variable domain, in which reference TRBV7-2 and TRBJ1-2 provide the parts outside the CDR3, is GAGVSQSPSNKVTEKGKDVELRCDPISGHTALYWYRQSLGQGLEFLIYFQGNSAPDKSGLPSDRFSAERTGGSVSTLTIQRTQQEDSAVYLCASSVQGSHNYGYTFGSGTRLTVV.

The chain recombines TRBV6-5 with TRBJ2-6, with D hard to call. The CDR3 spans 15 residues. CDR1 and CDR2 from the germline V gene are MNHEY and SVGAGI. V lost 0 bases and J 0 bases, leaving 3 bases between the germline ends. This CDR3 reads CASSYSFSGANVLTF. CDR3 bases: TGTGCCAGCAGTTACTCCTTCTCTGGGGCCAACGTCCTGACTTTC.

This clone turned up a few times. The DNA of the CDR3 is TGTGCCAGCAGCTTAGGTAACTTCCTACACTACGAGCAGTACTTC. It encodes CASSLGNFLHYEQYF. V usage is TRBV7-8 and J usage is TRBJ2-7; D is uncertain. Germline loops: CDR1 SGHVS, CDR2 FQNEAQ. Between the trimmed V and J ends, which lost 1 base and 3 bases, there was a span of 13 bases. The CDR3 runs 15 residues.

The rearrangement links TRBV18 to TRBJ2-1; 8 bases are a match to TRBD1. This CDR3 has 14 amino acids. Germline V gene sequence: CDR1 KGHSH, CDR2 LQKENI. V shed 6 bases, J shed 6 bases, and the junction held 7 bases outside the gene matches. This CDR3 is CASSQDRAGNEQFF. In nucleotides, the CDR3 is TGTGCCAGCTCGCAGGACAGGGCGGGCAATGAGCAGTTCTTC.

This chain links TRBV5-6 with TRBJ2-3; TRBD1 aligns across 8 bases. V trimming: 4 bases; J trimming: 4 bases; junction bases outside the gene matches: 5. CDR3 length equals 14 residues. Germline V lookup: CDR1 SGHDT, CDR2 YYEEEE. CDR3 DNA sequence: TGTGCCAGCAGCGTCATACAGGGGGCAGATACGCAGTATTTT. Translation: CASSVIQGADTQYF.

The chain combines TRBV2 with TRBJ2-5; possibly TRBD1 or TRBD2 for D (6 bases each). The CDR3 spans 14 residues. Per germline, CDR1 SNHLY and CDR2 FYNNEI. The V end lost 6 bases, the J end lost 5 bases, and 16 bases lay between the germline ends. CDR3 sequence (DNA): TGTGCCAGCAGGGGCTTCACAGGGAGGGAGACCCAGTACTTC. Its protein is CASRGFTGRETQYF.

The chain employs TRBV4-3 and TRBJ1-2; D remains unclear. CDR1 and CDR2 (germline): LGHNA, YSLEER. The ends were cut back, 4 bases at V and 6 bases at J, with 18 bases in the middle. The CDR3 has 15 residues. CDR3 amino acids: CASSPGMARLDGYTF. CDR3 DNA: TGCGCCAGCAGCCCAGGTATGGCGCGGCTGGATGGCTACACCTTC.